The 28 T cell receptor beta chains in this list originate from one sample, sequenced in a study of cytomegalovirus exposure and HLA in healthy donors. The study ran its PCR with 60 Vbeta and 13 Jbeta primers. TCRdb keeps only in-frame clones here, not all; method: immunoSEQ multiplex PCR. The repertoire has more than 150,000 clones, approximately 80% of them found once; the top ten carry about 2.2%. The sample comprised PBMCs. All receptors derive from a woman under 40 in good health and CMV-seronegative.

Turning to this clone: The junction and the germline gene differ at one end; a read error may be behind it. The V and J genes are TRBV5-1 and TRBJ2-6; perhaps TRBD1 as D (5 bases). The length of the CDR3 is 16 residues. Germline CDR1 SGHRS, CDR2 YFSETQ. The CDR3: CASSVAPDPGANGLTF. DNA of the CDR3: TGCGCCAGCAGCGTGGCCCCGGACCCTGGGGCCAACGGCCTGACTTTC.

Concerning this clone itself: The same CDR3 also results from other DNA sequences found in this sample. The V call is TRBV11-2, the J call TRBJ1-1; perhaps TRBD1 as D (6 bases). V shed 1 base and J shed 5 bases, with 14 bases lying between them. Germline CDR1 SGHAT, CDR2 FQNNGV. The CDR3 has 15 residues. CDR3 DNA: TGTGCCAGCAGCTTAGCGGGGGGCCGGAATACTGAAGCTTTCTTT. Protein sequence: CASSLAGGRNTEAFF.

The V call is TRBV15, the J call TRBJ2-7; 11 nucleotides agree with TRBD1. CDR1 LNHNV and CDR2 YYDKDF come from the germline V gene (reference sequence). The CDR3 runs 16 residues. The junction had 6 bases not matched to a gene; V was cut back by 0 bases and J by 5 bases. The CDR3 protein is CATSRDSGQGGNEQYF. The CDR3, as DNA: TGTGCCACCAGCAGAGACTCGGGACAGGGGGGAAACGAGCAGTACTTC.

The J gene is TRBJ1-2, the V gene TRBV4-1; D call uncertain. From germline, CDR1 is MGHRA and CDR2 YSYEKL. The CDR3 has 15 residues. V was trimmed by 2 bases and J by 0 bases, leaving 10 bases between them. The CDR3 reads CASSQSTTPNYGYTF. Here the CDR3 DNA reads TGCGCCAGCAGCCAATCGACAACTCCTAACTATGGCTACACCTTC.

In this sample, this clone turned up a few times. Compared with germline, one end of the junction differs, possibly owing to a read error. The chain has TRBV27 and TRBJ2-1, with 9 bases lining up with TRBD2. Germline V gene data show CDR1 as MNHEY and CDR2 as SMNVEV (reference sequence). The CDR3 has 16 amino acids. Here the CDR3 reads CASSFRGRASHNEQFF. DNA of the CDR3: TGTGCCAGCAGTTTCCGCGGGAGGGCCTCCCACAATGAGCAGTTCTTC.

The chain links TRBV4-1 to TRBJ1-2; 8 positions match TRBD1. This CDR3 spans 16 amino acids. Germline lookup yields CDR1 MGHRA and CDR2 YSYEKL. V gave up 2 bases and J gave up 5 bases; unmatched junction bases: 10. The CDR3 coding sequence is TGCGCCAGCAGCCAACCAGGCAGGGGGCTGGGGTATGGCTACACCTTC. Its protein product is CASSQPGRGLGYGYTF.

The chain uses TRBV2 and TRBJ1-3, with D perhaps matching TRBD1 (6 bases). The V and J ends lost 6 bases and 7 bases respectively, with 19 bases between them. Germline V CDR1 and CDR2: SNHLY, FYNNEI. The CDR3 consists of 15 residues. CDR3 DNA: TGTGCCAGCAGCGGTGACAGGCTTGTACGGAACACCATATATTTT. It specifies CASSGDRLVRNTIYF.

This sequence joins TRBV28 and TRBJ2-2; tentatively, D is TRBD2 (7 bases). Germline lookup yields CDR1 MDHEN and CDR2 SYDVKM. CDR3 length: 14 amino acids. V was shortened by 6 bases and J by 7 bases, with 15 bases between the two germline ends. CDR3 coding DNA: TGTGCCAGCAGCGAACCGAGGGGGGGCGGGGAGCTGTTTTTT. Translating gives CASSEPRGGGELFF.

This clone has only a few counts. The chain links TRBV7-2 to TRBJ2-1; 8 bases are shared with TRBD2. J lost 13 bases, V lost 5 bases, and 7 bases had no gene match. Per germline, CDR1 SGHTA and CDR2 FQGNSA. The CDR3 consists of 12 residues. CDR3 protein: CASSPAGTRQFF. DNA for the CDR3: TGTGCCAGCAGCCCAGCCGGGACTAGACAGTTCTTC.

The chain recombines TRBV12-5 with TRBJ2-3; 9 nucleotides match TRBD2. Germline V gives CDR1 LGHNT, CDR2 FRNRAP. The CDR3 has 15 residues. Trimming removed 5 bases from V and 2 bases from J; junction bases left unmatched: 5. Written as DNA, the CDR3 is TGTGCTAGTGGTACCGGGACTAGCCCCACAGATACGCAGTATTTT. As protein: CASGTGTSPTDTQYF.

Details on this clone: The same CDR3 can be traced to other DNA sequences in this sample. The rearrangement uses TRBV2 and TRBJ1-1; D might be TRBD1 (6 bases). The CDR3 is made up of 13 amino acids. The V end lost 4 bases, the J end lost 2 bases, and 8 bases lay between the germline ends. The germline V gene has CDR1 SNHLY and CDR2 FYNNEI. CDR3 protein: CASSGTVNTEAFF. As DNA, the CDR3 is TGTGCCAGCAGTGGGACAGTAAACACTGAAGCTTTCTTT.

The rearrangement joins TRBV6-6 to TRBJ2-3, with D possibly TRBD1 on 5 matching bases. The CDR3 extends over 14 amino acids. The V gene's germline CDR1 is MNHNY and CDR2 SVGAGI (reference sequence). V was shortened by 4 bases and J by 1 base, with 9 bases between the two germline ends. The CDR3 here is CASSSLTGTDTQYF. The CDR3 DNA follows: TGTGCCAGCAGTTCGTTGACAGGCACAGATACGCAGTATTTT.

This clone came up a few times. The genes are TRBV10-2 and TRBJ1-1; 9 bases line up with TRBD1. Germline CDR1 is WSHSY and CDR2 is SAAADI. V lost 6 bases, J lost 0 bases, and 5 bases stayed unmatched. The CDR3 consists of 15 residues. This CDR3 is CASSPGQGLNTEAFF. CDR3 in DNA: TGCGCCAGCAGCCCGGGACAGGGTCTGAACACTGAAGCTTTCTTT.

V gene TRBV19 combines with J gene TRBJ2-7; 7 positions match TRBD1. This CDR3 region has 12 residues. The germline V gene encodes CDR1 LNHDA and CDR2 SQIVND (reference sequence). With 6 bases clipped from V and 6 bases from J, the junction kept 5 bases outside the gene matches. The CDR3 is CASSDGQAEQYF. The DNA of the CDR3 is TGTGCCAGTAGCGACGGACAGGCCGAGCAGTACTTC.

The CDR3 sequence: CASGSGDLNYGYTF. The CDR3 bases are TGTGCCAGTGGCTCGGGGGACCTTAACTATGGCTACACCTTC. The chain uses TRBV19 and TRBJ1-2, with D perhaps matching TRBD1 (5 bases). Germline V gene data show CDR1 as LNHDA and CDR2 as SQIVND (reference sequence). This CDR3 region has 14 residues. V was clipped by 8 bases and J by 1 base, with 14 bases between them.

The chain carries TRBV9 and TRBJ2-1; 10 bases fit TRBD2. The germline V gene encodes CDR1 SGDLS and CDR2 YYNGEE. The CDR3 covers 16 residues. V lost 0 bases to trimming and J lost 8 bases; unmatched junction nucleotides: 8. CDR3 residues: CASSVGELAGVDEQFF. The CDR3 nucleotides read TGTGCCAGCAGCGTAGGCGAGCTAGCGGGAGTCGATGAGCAGTTCTTC.

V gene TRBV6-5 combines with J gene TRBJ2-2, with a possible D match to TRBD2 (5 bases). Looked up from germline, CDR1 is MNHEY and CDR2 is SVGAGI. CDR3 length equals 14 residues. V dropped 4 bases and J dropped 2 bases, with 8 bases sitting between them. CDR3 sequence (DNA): TGTGCCAGCAGTTCCCCGGGAAACACCGGGGAGCTGTTTTTT. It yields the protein CASSSPGNTGELFF.

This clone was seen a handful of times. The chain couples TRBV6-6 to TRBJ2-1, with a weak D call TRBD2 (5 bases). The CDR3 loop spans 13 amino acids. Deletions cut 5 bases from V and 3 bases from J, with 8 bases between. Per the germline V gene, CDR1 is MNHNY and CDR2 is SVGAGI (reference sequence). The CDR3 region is CASSTLGYNEQFF. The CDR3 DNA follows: TGTGCCAGCAGTACACTAGGCTACAATGAGCAGTTCTTC.

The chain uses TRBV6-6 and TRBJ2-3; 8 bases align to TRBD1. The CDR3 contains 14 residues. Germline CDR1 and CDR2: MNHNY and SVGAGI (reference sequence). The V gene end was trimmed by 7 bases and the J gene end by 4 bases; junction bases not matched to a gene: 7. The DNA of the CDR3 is TGTGCCAGCAAAAAGGGACAGGCACCAGATACGCAGTATTTT. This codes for CASKKGQAPDTQYF.

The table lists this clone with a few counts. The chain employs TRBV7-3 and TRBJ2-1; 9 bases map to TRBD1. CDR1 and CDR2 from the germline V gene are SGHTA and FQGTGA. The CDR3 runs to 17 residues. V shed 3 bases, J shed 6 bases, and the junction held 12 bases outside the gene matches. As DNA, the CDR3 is TGTGCCAGCAGCTTTACGCCGGGACAGGGATGGCGCAATGAGCAGTTCTTC. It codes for CASSFTPGQGWRNEQFF.

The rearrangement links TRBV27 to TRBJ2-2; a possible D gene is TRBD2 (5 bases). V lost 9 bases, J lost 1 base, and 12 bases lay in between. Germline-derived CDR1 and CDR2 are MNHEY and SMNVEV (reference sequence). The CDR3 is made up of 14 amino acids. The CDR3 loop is CASYHGGNTGELFF. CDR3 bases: TGTGCCAGTTATCATGGAGGGAACACCGGGGAGCTGTTTTTT.

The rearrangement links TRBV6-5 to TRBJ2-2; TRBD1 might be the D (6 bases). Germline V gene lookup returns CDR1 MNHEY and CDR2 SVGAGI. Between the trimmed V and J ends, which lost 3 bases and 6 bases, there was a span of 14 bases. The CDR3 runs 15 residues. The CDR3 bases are TGTGCCAGCAGTTATTTGGGGGCCGGGGCCGGGGAGCTGTTTTTT. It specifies CASSYLGAGAGELFF.

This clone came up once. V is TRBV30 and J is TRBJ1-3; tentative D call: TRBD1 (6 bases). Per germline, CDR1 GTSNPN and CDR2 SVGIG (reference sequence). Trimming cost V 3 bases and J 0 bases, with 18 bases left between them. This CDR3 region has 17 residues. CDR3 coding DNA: TGTGCCTGGAGAGGGCTTAAACAGGGATTCTCTGGAAACACCATATATTTT. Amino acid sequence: CAWRGLKQGFSGNTIYF. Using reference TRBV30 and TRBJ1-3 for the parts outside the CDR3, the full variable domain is SQTIHQWPATLVQPVGSPLSLECTVEGTSNPNLYWYRQAAGRGLQLLFYSVGIGQISSEVPQNLSASRPQDRQFILSSKKLLLSDSGFYLCAWRGLKQGFSGNTIYFGEGSWLTVV.

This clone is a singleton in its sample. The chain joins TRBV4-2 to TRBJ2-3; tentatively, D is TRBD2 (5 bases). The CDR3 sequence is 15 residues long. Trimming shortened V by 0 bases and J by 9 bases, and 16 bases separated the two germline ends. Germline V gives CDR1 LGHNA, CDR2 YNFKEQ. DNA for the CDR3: TGTGCCAGCAGCCAAGACCTGAGATCCTCGGGGACGCAGTATTTT. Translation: CASSQDLRSSGTQYF.

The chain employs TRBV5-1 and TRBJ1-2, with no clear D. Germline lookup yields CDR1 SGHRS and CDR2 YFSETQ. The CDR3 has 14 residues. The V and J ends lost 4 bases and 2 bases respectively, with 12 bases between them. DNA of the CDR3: TGCGCCAGCAGCCTCCCGAGAAGAAACTATGGCTACACCTTC. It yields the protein CASSLPRRNYGYTF. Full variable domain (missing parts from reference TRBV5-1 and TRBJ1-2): KAGVTQTPRYLIKTRGQQVTLSCSPISGHRSVSWYQQTPGQGLQFLFEYFSETQRNKGNFPGRFSGRQFSNSRSEMNVSTLELGDSALYLCASSLPRRNYGYTFGSGTRLTVV.

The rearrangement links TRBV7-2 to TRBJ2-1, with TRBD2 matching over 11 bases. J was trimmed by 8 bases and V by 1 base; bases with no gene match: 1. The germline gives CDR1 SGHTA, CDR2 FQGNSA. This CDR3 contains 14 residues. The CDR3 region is CASSLVLAGDEQFF. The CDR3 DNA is TGTGCCAGCAGCTTAGTACTAGCGGGGGATGAGCAGTTCTTC.

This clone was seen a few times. This chain's CDR3 is CASSIGGSLYEQYF. CDR3 coding DNA: TGTGCCAGCAGCATCGGCGGGAGTCTCTACGAGCAGTACTTC. The chain has TRBV7-9 and TRBJ2-7, with 7 bases that match TRBD2. This CDR3 contains 14 residues. Trimming took 5 bases from V and 3 from J; bases not matched to a gene: 7. Germline CDR1 and CDR2: SEHNR and FQNEAQ (reference sequence).

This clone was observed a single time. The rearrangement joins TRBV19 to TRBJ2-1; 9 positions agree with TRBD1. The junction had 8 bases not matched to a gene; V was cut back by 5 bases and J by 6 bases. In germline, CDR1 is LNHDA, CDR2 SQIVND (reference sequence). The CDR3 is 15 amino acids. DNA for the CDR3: TGTGCCAGTAGTCCGCGGGACAGGGAGGGCAATGAGCAGTTCTTC. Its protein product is CASSPRDREGNEQFF.